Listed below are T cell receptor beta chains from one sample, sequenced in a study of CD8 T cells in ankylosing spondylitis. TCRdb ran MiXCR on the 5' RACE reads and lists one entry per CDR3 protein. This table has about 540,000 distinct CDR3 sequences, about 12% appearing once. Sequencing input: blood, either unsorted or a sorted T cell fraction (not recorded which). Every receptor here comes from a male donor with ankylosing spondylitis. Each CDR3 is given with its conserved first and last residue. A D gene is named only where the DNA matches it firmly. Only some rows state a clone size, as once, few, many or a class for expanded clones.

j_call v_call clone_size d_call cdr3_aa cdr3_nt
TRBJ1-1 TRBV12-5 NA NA CASGPGGWNTEAFF TGTGCTAGTGGTCCCGGCGGGTGGAACACTGAAGCTTTCTTT
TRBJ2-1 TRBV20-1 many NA CSVLGRWLYNEQFF TGCAGTGTTCTGGGACGATGGCTCTACAATGAGCAGTTCTTC
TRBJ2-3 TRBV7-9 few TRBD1 CASSRQGSTQYF TGTGCCAGCAGCCGACAGGGGAGCACGCAGTATTTT
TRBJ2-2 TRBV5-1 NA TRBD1 CASSLAPTGMSGELFF TGCGCCAGCAGCTTGGCCCCGACAGGGATGAGCGGGGAGCTGTTTTTT
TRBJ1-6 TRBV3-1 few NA CASSSSSGLKNSPLHF TGTGCCAGCAGCTCTTCCTCGGGACTTAAAAATTCACCCCTCCACTTT
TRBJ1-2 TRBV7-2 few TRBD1 CASSPQGGDYGYTF TGTGCCAGCAGCCCGCAGGGGGGGGACTATGGCTACACCTTC
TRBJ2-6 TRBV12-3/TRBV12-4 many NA CASDMVREYGANVLTF TGTGCCAGCGACATGGTCAGGGAGTATGGGGCCAACGTCCTGACTTTC
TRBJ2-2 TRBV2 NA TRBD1 CASKRTGAAAGELFF TGTGCCAGCAAGAGGACAGGGGCCGCGGCCGGGGAGCTGTTTTTT
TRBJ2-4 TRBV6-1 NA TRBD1 CASDRTGGRGKNIQYF TGTGCCAGCGATAGGACAGGTGGCCGAGGCAAAAACATTCAGTACTTC
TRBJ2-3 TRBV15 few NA CATSTGFTDTQYF TGTGCCACCAGCACAGGTTTCACAGATACGCAGTATTTT
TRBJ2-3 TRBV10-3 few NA CAISEFSTGTDTQYF TGTGCCATCAGTGAATTTTCGACAGGCACAGATACGCAGTATTTT
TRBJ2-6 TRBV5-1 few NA CASSHANVVLTF TGCGCCAGCAGCCACGCCAACGTCGTCCTGACTTTC
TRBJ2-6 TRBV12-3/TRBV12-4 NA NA CAVDSGANVLTF TGTGCCGTCGACTCTGGGGCCAACGTCCTGACTTTC
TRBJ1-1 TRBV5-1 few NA CASSLGRAPNTEAFF TGCGCCAGCAGCTTGGGAAGGGCGCCGAACACTGAAGCTTTCTTT
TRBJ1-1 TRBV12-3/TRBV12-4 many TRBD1 CASTLGQGDTEAFF TGTGCCAGCACTCTGGGACAGGGTGACACTGAAGCTTTCTTT
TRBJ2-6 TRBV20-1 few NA CSARDSGAGANVLTF TGCAGTGCTAGAGATTCAGGAGCCGGGGCCAACGTCCTGACTTTC
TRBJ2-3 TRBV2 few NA CATRLGEWSQYF TGTGCCACCCGACTCGGGGAATGGTCGCAGTATTTT
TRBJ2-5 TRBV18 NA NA CASSPFGSSQETQYF TGTGCCAGCTCACCCTTCGGGTCCTCCCAAGAGACCCAGTACTTC
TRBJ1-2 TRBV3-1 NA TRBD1 CASSHLSGQGFYGYTF TGTGCCAGCAGCCATCTTTCGGGACAGGGTTTCTATGGCTACACCTTC
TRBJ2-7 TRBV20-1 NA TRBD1 CSARDRDSSYEQYF TGCAGTGCTAGAGATAGGGACAGCTCCTACGAGCAGTACTTC
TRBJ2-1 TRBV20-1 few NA CSARGGHPYNEQFF TGCAGTGCTAGAGGGGGTCACCCCTACAATGAGCAGTTCTTC
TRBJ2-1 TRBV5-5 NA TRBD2 CASSFGLAGSYNEQFF TGTGCCAGCAGCTTTGGACTAGCGGGCTCCTACAATGAGCAGTTCTTC
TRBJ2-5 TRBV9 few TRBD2 CASSVDGLAAEETQYF TGTGCCAGCAGCGTAGATGGACTAGCGGCCGAAGAGACCCAGTACTTC
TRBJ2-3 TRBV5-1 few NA CASSPVTTDTQYF TGCGCCAGCAGCCCGGTGACCACAGATACGCAGTATTTT
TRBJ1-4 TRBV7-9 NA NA CAITAYNYLGEKLFF TGTGCCATTACGGCCTACAATTACCTCGGGGAAAAACTGTTTTTT
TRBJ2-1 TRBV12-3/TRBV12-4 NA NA CASSLFGGGAGDEQFF TGTGCCAGCAGTTTGTTTGGAGGGGGCGCAGGGGATGAGCAGTTCTTC
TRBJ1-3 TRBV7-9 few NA CASSPLRGDAGNTIYF TGTGCCAGCAGCCCTCTCCGAGGGGATGCGGGAAACACCATATATTTT
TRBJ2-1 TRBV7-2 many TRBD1 CASSSNRDRGFDEQFF TGTGCCAGCAGCTCAAACCGGGACAGGGGTTTCGATGAGCAGTTCTTC
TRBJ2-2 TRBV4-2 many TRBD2 CASSQGWLAGAGELFF TGTGCCAGCAGCCAAGGGTGGCTAGCGGGGGCCGGGGAGCTGTTTTTT
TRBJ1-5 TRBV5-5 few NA CASSLESYDNQPQHF TGTGCCAGCAGCTTGGAATCATATGACAATCAGCCCCAGCATTTT
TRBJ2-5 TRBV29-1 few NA CSVGGTETQYF TGCAGCGTTGGAGGTACAGAGACCCAGTACTTC
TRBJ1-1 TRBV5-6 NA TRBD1 CASSILQGVTEAFF TGTGCCAGCAGCATACTACAGGGGGTCACTGAAGCTTTCTTT
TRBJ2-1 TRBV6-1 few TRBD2 CASSGLAGEGRNEQFF TGTGCCAGCAGTGGACTAGCGGGGGAAGGGCGCAATGAGCAGTTCTTC
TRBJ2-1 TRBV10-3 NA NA CAISESDSLGRYNEQFF TGTGCCATCAGTGAGTCAGACAGTCTGGGCCGATACAATGAGCAGTTCTTC
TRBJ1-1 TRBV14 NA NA CASSQARRQVNTEAFF TGTGCCAGCAGCCAGGCACGGAGACAGGTGAACACTGAAGCTTTCTTT
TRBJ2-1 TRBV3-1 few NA CASSTWDLQFF TGTGCCAGCTCTACCTGGGATTTACAGTTCTTC
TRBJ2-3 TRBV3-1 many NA CASARQGGTDTQYF TGTGCCAGCGCCCGGCAGGGTGGAACAGATACGCAGTATTTT
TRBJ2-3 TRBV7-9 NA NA CASSLQGQTDTQYF TGTGCCAGCAGCTTGCAGGGTCAGACAGATACGCAGTATTTT
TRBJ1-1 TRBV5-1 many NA CASSPTRQGTNTEAFF TGCGCCAGCAGCCCCACCCGGCAAGGGACGAACACTGAAGCTTTCTTT
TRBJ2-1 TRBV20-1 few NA CSRAASDYNEQFF TGCAGCAGGGCAGCTAGCGACTACAATGAGCAGTTCTTC
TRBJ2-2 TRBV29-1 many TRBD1 CVGQIITGELFF TGCGTGGGACAGATAATCACCGGGGAGCTGTTTTTT
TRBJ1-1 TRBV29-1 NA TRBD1 CSVEQTGGVTEAFF TGCAGCGTTGAACAAACAGGGGGAGTCACTGAAGCTTTCTTT
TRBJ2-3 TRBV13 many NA CASSFLTDTQYF TGTGCCAGCAGCTTCCTAACAGATACGCAGTATTTT
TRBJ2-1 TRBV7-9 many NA CASSSRSSYNEQFF TGTGCCAGCAGCTCGAGGAGCTCCTACAATGAGCAGTTCTTC
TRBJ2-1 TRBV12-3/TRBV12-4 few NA CASSLGSSQAEQFF TGTGCCAGCAGTTTAGGTTCTAGCCAGGCGGAGCAGTTCTTC
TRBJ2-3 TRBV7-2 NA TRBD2 CARGEGYGDTQYF TGTGCCAGGGGGGAGGGGTACGGTGATACGCAGTATTTT
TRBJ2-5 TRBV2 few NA CASRLLRDSPRETQYF TGTGCCAGCAGACTACTCCGGGACTCGCCCCGGGAGACCCAGTACTTC
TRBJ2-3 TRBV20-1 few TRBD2 CSAPPSGRFADTQYF TGCAGTGCTCCCCCTAGCGGGAGATTTGCAGATACGCAGTATTTT
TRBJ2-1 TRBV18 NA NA CASSPSRLGGNEQFF TGTGCCAGCTCACCCTCTCGGCTAGGGGGCAATGAGCAGTTCTTC
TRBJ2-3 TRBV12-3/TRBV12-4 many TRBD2 CASRLRGSGREGDTQYF TGTGCCAGCAGGCTCCGGGGTAGCGGGAGGGAAGGAGATACGCAGTATTTT
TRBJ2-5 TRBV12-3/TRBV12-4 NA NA CASSFRSGAETQYF TGTGCCAGCAGTTTTCGGTCAGGGGCAGAGACCCAGTACTTC
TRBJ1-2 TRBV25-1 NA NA CASSVDKHYGYTF TGTGCCAGCAGTGTGGACAAACACTATGGCTACACCTTC
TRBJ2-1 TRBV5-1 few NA CASSLRAHASSYNEQFF TGCGCCAGCAGCTTAAGGGCCCACGCGAGCTCCTACAATGAGCAGTTCTTC
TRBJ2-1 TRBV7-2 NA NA CASREESGYNEQFF TGTGCCAGCAGGGAAGAGAGTGGCTACAATGAGCAGTTCTTC
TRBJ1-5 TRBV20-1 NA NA CSAAPPGNQPQHF TGCAGTGCCGCGCCGCCTGGTAATCAGCCCCAGCATTTT
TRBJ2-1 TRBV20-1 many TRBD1 CSARDRTGYNEQFF TGCAGTGCTAGAGATCGGACAGGCTACAATGAGCAGTTCTTC
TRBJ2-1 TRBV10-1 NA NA CASRRRTPLPSNEQFF TGCGCCAGCAGACGCCGAACACCTCTACCCAGCAATGAGCAGTTCTTC